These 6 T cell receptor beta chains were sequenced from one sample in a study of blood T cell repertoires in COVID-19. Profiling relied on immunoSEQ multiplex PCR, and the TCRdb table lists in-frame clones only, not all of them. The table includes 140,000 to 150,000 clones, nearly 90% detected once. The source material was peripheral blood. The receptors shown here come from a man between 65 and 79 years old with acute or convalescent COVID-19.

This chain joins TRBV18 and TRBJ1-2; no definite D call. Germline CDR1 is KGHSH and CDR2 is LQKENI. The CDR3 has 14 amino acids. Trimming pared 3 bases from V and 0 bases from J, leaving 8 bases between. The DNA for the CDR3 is TGTGCCAGCTCACCGGCTCAAGCTAACTATGGCTACACCTTC. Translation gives CASSPAQANYGYTF.

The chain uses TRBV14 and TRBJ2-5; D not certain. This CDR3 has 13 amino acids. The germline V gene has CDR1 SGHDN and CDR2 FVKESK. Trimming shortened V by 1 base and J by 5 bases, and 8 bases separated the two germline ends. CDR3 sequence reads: CASSQVYMETQYF. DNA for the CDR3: TGTGCCAGCAGCCAAGTTTATATGGAGACCCAGTACTTC.

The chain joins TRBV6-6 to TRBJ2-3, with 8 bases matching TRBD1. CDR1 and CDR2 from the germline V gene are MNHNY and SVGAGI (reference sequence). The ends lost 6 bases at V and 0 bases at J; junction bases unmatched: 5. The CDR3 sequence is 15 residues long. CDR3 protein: CASSPDRGSTDTQYF. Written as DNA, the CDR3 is TGTGCCAGCAGCCCCGACAGGGGAAGCACAGATACGCAGTATTTT.

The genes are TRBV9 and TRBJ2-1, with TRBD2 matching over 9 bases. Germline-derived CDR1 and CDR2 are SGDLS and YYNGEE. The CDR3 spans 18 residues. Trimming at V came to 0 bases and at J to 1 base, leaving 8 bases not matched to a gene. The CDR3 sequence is CASSVGISGGSSYNEQFF. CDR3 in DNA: TGTGCCAGCAGCGTAGGTATTAGCGGGGGTTCATCCTACAATGAGCAGTTCTTC.

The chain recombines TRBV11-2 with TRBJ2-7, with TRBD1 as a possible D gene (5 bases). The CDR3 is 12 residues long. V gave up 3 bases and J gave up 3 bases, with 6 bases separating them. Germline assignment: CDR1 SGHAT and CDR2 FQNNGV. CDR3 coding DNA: TGTGCCAGCAGCTTTCAGGGCTACGAGCAGTACTTC. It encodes CASSFQGYEQYF.

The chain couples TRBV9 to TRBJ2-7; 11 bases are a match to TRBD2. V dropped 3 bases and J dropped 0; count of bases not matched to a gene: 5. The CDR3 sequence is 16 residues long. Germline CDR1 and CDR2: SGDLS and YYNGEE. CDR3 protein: CASSAASGGTSYEQYF. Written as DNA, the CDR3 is TGTGCCAGCAGCGCCGCTAGCGGGGGGACCTCCTACGAGCAGTACTTC.